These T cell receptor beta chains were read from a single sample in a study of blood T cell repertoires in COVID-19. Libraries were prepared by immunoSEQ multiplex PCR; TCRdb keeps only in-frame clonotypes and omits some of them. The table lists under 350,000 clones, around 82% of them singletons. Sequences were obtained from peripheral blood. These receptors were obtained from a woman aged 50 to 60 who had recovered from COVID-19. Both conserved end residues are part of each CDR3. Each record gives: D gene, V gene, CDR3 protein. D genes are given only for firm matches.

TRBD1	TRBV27	CASMGTGRYNEQFF
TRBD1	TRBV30	CAWTLGGDYTF
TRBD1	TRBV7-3	CASSSRQGETQYF
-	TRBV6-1	CASSAQGSLFYNQPQHF
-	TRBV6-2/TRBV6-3	CASSTAGITYGYTF
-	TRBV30	CAGIQETQYF
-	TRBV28	CASSFSGSYEQYF
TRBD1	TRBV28	CASSPGQGFSYEQYF
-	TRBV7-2	CASSSTGYSNQPQHF
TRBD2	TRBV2	CASRGTSGSAEQFF
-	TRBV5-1	CASSSLASMNTEAFF
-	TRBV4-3	CASSQDKDTNTEAFF
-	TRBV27	CASSLLGAAAPEAFF
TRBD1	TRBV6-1	CASSGRTRDRENEQYF
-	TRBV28	CASSLNEKLFF
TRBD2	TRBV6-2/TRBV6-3	CASSTSSAGVETQYF
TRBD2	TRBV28	CASSPSFTSGRPEDTQYF